This TCR beta chain stems from a study of glioma-infiltrating T cells. The length of the CDR3 is 16 residues. Trimming stripped 6 bases from V and 9 bases from J, with 30 bases between. CDR1 and CDR2 (germline): DFQATT, SNEGSKA (reference sequence). Using RNA template, CDR3s of TCR alpha and beta were amplified with iRepertoire arm-PCR. One-step reverse transcription and amplification started from approximately 100-400 ng of tissue mRNA or PBMC total RNA. MiXCR, applied by TCRdb to the multiplex PCR reads, yields one record per CDR3 protein. The table has approximately 400,000 distinct CDR3 sequences, about 40% seen once.

The chain links TRBV20-1 to TRBJ2-7; D tentatively reads TRBD1 or TRBD2 (6 bases each). This clonotype was sampled from a human donor with low-grade glioma or glioblastoma, undergoing nonglioma brain surgery, or in good health (not recorded which). Sequencing used glioma tissue, nonneoplastic brain tissue, or PBMCs (not recorded which). The CDR3 nucleotides are TGCAGTGCCCCCAGGGGCGGGACACCTAAACCCAACGGGCAGTACTTC. As protein: CSAPRGGTPKPNGQYF.